Listed here are 19 T cell receptor beta chains from one sample, sequenced in a study of blood T cell repertoires in COVID-19. This table comes from immunoSEQ multiplex PCR, and its TCRdb copy is limited to in-frame clones, with some not included. This sample has roughly 340,000 clones, with around 89% found just once. What was sequenced was PBMCs or T cells enriched from blood (not recorded which). These receptors were collected from a man younger than 35 who had recovered from COVID-19.

The chain is built from TRBV3-1 (or the pseudogene TRBV3-2) and TRBJ1-1; 7 bases are shared with TRBD1. The ends lost 4 bases at V and 4 bases at J; junction bases unmatched: 9. This CDR3 has 15 residues. The germline V gene encodes CDR1 LGHDT and CDR2 YNNKEL (reference sequence). CDR3 protein: CASSPAQGQSTEAFF. In DNA form, the CDR3 reads TGTGCCAGCAGCCCCGCACAGGGGCAGAGCACTGAAGCTTTCTTT.

The gene calls are TRBV3-1 (or the pseudogene TRBV3-2) and TRBJ1-4; D gene ambiguous. Trimming cost V 3 bases and J 8 bases, with 13 bases left between them. This CDR3 region has 14 residues. Per the germline V gene, CDR1 is LGHDT and CDR2 is YNNKEL (reference sequence). The CDR3 spells CASSHTNTGEKLFF. The CDR3 nucleotides read TGTGCCAGCAGCCACACAAATACCGGGGAAAAACTGTTTTTT.

This clone showed up just once. V and J are TRBV19 and TRBJ1-5, with D hard to call. V lost 5 bases to trimming and J lost 6 bases, with 14 bases between them. The CDR3 is made up of 14 amino acids. CDR1 LNHDA and CDR2 SQIVND come from the germline V gene (reference sequence). The DNA for the CDR3 is TGTGCCAGTAGTTATGGCAGTCCGGGTCAGCCCCAGCATTTT. Protein sequence: CASSYGSPGQPQHF.

For this clone: The sample contains more than one DNA sequence encoding this CDR3. The V call is TRBV7-2, the J call TRBJ1-5; possible D gene TRBD1, 6 bases. The CDR3 loop spans 14 amino acids. The V end was cut by 3 bases, the J end by 7 bases, with 13 bases between. Germline assignment: CDR1 SGHTA and CDR2 FQGNSA. The CDR3 nucleotides read TGTGCCAGCAGCTTGGGTGGGGGCGGACAGCCCCAGCATTTT. This encodes CASSLGGGGQPQHF.

The chain has TRBV27 and TRBJ2-1; D call uncertain. The CDR3 contains 13 residues. The germline V gene has CDR1 MNHEY and CDR2 SMNVEV (reference sequence). Trimming pared 7 bases from V and 5 bases from J, leaving 12 bases between. This chain's CDR3 is CASNGATNNEQFF. CDR3 sequence (DNA): TGTGCCAGCAATGGCGCAACTAACAATGAGCAGTTCTTC.

The chain has TRBV7-9 and TRBJ1-5, with 7 bases identical to TRBD1. The V gene's germline CDR1 is SEHNR and CDR2 FQNEAQ (reference sequence). J was trimmed by 4 bases and V by 1 base; bases with no gene match: 7. The CDR3 is 16 amino acids. Written as DNA, the CDR3 is TGTGCCAGCAGCTTAGGAGTGGGACAGCTAAATCAGCCCCAGCATTTT. This sequence encodes CASSLGVGQLNQPQHF.

This sequence joins TRBV7-8 and TRBJ1-4, with 7 bases that match TRBD1. CDR3 length equals 14 residues. The V gene's germline CDR1 is SGHVS and CDR2 FQNEAQ. V lost 5 bases, J lost 5 bases, and 5 bases stayed unmatched. CDR3 protein: CASSMTGWNEKLFF. The CDR3 DNA sequence: TGTGCCAGCAGCATGACAGGGTGGAATGAAAAACTGTTTTTT.

The J gene is TRBJ1-1, the V gene TRBV9, with TRBD1 matching over 9 bases. The CDR3 extends over 15 amino acids. The junction had 7 bases not matched to a gene; V was cut back by 4 bases and J by 3 bases. Looked up from germline, CDR1 is SGDLS and CDR2 is YYNGEE. CDR3 sequence: CASSPGTGQDTEAFF. CDR3 nucleotide sequence: TGTGCCAGCAGCCCCGGGACAGGGCAGGACACTGAAGCTTTCTTT.

The chain uses TRBV28 and TRBJ1-5; D not certain. This CDR3 comprises 13 residues. Germline V gene lookup returns CDR1 MDHEN and CDR2 SYDVKM. Deletions cut 6 bases from V and 7 bases from J, with 13 bases between. The CDR3 sequence: CASSPFVSQPQHF. CDR3 bases: TGTGCCAGCAGCCCCTTCGTGTCGCAGCCCCAGCATTTT.

This clone was seen more than once but under ten times. The rearrangement uses TRBV5-4 and TRBJ2-2; 11 bases are shared with TRBD2. The CDR3 is made up of 16 amino acids. After removal of 4 bases from V and 2 bases from J, the junction contained 4 bases not matched to a gene. Per germline, CDR1 SGHNT and CDR2 YYREEE (reference sequence). CDR3 in DNA: TGTGCCAGCAGCCTACTAGCGGGGGTCAACACCGGGGAGCTGTTTTTT. Translation gives CASSLLAGVNTGELFF.

The count of this clone is one. This chain links TRBV6-5 with TRBJ1-3; TRBD1 matches 10 bases. With V trimmed by 6 bases and J by 11 bases, 7 bases remained unmatched. The CDR3 has 13 amino acids. In germline, CDR1 is MNHEY, CDR2 SVGAGI. The CDR3 spells CASSDRGRSAIYF. CDR3 sequence (DNA): TGTGCCAGCAGCGACAGGGGGCGGAGCGCCATATATTTT.

The J gene is TRBJ2-7, the V gene TRBV13, with a tentative D call TRBD1 (6 bases). Germline CDR1 PRHDT, CDR2 FYEKMQ (reference sequence). The CDR3 consists of 14 residues. The V gene lost 0 bases and the J gene lost 2 bases, with 8 bases spanning the gap. Here the CDR3 reads CASSLGQGAYEQYF. In DNA, the CDR3 is TGTGCCAGCAGCTTAGGACAGGGAGCCTACGAGCAGTACTTC. Full variable domain (remainder filled in from reference TRBV13 and TRBJ2-7): AAGVIQSPRHLIKEKRETATLKCYPIPRHDTVYWYQQGPGQDPQFLISFYEKMQSDKGSIPDRFSAQQFSDYHSELNMSSLELGDSALYFCASSLGQGAYEQYFGPGTRLTVT.

The chain's CDR3 is CASSPPGTTNTGELFF. In nucleotides, the CDR3 is TGTGCCAGCTCACCCCCCGGGACAACAAACACCGGGGAGCTGTTTTTT. This chain links TRBV18 with TRBJ2-2; D perhaps matches TRBD1 (6 bases). The CDR3 spans 16 residues. Germline V gives CDR1 KGHSH, CDR2 LQKENI. The V end lost 3 bases, the J end lost 2 bases, and 13 bases lay between the germline ends.

V and J are TRBV18 and TRBJ1-6, with D possibly matching TRBD1 (5 bases). The CDR3 length is 13 residues. Looked up from germline, CDR1 is KGHSH and CDR2 is LQKENI. V dropped 3 bases and J dropped 5 bases, with 5 bases sitting between them. The CDR3 DNA sequence: TGTGCCAGCTCACCGGACAATAATTCACCCCTCCACTTT. Translation gives CASSPDNNSPLHF.

This clone was detected only once. At one of its ends the junction is not consistent with the germline gene, which may arise from a read error. The CDR3 loop reads CASSPSSVRGRGGF. CDR3 DNA sequence: TGTGCCAGCAGTCCCTCCTCTGTCAGGGGTCGAGGGGGTTTT. V and J are TRBV5-5 and TRBJ2-3; weak D call: TRBD1 (6 bases). The germline V gene encodes CDR1 SGHKS and CDR2 YYEKEE (reference sequence). The CDR3 is 14 residues long.

The V and J genes are TRBV14 and TRBJ2-1, with 8 bases matching TRBD2. The length of the CDR3 is 16 residues. Losses at the gene ends were 4 bases for V and 0 bases for J; bases not matched to a gene: 5. Germline V gene sequence: CDR1 SGHDN, CDR2 FVKESK. The CDR3 protein is CASSPLSGGSYNEQFF. In DNA, the CDR3 is TGTGCCAGCAGCCCTCTAAGCGGGGGCTCCTACAATGAGCAGTTCTTC.

The chain joins TRBV5-1 to TRBJ2-7; 12 bases align to TRBD2. This CDR3 region has 18 residues. Germline CDR1 and CDR2: SGHRS and YFSETQ. V lost 0 bases to trimming and J lost 3 bases; unmatched junction nucleotides: 10. The CDR3 region has the DNA TGCGCCAGCAGCTTGGGTTCTAGGACTAGCGGGACCAACTACGAGCAGTACTTC. Translation: CASSLGSRTSGTNYEQYF.

The chain employs TRBV4-2 and TRBJ2-1; 15 positions match TRBD2. Germline CDR1 reads LGHNA; CDR2 reads YNFKEQ. The junction had 3 bases not matched to a gene; V was cut back by 3 bases and J by 6 bases. The CDR3 sequence is 16 residues long. CDR3 residues: CASSHPGLAGGNEQFF. DNA for the CDR3: TGTGCCAGCAGCCATCCGGGACTAGCGGGGGGCAATGAGCAGTTCTTC.

The chain combines TRBV3-1 (or the pseudogene TRBV3-2) with TRBJ1-5; D is unresolved. This CDR3 comprises 13 residues. Germline V CDR1 and CDR2: LGHDT, YNNKEL (reference sequence). Between the trimmed V and J ends, which lost 5 bases and 10 bases, there was a span of 15 bases. The CDR3 sequence: CASSFQTGIPQHF. The CDR3 bases are TGTGCCAGCAGCTTTCAGACCGGGATACCCCAGCATTTT.